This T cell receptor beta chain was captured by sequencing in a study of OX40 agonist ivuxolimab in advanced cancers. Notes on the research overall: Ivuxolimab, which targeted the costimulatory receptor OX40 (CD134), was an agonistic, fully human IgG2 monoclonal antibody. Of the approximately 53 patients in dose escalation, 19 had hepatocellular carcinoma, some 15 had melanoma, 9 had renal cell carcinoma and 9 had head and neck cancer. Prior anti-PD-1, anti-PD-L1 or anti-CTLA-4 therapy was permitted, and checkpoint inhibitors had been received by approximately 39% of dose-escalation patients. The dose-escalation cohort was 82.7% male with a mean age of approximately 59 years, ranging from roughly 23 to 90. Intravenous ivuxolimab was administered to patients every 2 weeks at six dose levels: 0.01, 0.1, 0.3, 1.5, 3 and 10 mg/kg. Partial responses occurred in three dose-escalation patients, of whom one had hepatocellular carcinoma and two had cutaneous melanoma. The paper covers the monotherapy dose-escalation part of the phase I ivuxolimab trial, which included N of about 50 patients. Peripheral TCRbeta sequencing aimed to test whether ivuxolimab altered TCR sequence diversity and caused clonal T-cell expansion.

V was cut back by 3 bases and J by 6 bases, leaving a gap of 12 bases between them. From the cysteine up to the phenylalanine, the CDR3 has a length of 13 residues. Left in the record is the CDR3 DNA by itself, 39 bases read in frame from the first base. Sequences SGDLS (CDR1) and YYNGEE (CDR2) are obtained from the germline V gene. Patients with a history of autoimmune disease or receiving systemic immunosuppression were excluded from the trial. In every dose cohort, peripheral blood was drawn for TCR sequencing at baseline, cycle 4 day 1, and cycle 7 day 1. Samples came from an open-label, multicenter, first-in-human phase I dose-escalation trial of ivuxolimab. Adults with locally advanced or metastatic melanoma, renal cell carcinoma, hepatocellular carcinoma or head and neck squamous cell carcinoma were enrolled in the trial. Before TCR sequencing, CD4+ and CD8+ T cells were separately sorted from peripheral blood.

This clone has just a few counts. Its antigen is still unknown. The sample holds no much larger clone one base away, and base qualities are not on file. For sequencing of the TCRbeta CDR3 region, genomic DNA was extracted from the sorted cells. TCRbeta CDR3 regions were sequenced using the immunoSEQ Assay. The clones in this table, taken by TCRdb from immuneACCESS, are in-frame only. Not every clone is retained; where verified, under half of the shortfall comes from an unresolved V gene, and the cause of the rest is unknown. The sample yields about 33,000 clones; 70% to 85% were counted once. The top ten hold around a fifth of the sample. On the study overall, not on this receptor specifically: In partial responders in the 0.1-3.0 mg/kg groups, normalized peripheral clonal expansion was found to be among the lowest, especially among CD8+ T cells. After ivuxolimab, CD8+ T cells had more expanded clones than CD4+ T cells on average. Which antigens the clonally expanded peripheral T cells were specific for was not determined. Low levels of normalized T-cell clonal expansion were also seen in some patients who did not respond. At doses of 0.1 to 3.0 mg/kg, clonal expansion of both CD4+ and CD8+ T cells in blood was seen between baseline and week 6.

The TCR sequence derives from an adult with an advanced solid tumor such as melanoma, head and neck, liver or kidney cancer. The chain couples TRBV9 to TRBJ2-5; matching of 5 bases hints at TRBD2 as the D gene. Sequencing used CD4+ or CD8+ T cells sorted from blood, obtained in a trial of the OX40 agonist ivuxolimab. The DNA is TGTGCCAGCAGCGCTAGCTTCCCCAAGACCCAGTACTTC. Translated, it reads CASSASFPKTQYF.